A single T cell receptor (beta chain) is shown here with its context. What it recognizes is unknown. This entry comes from a study of T cell responses to AZD1222 COVID-19 vaccine. Study-wide points: Vaccine-associated CD4 TCRs ranged over spike, dominating at 160-218 and 743-854. Donors skewed white British and female; clonal diversity was possibly underestimated. Among AZD1222 vaccinees, only six were seropositive at baseline.

The method was immunoSEQ multiplex PCR; TCRdb's version includes in-frame clones alone and lacks a portion of them. Among roughly 120,000 clones listed, approximately 89% were seen once. CDR1 is LGHNT and CDR2 is FRNRAP in the germline V gene. The germline V and J ends were trimmed by 6 bases and 6 bases, with 11 bases remaining between them. The CDR3 loop spans 12 amino acids. The sample consisted of peripheral blood, taken on day 0 of AZD1222 vaccination. The TCR originated in an adult in good health. The V gene is TRBV12-5, the J gene TRBJ1-1; no firm D call. The CDR3 DNA reads as TGTGCTAGTGGCCCGGATGGGGCTGAAGCTTTCTTT. Translation: CASGPDGAEAFF.